A few counts support the clone carrying this TCR beta chain. TCR cDNA molecules were tagged individually, and each one carried a unique molecular identifier. TCRdb re-called the 5' RACE reads with MiXCR, one entry per CDR3 protein. This sample yields under 150,000 distinct CDR3 sequences, of which under 14% are seen a single time; approximately 25% belongs to the top ten. Documented time point: blood at routine non-recurrence follow-up after resection. Material for sequencing was whole RNA from tumor, nontumor lung or frozen PBMC, left unsorted. There are 17 residues in the CDR3. The V and J ends lost 6 bases and 0 bases respectively, with 17 bases between them. The data originate from a study of spatial heterogeneity in lung cancer. Turning to the study itself: The library had UMIs, and each TCR and UMI pair averaged more than ten raw reads.

The rearrangement uses TRBV12-3 or TRBV12-4 and TRBJ1-4; no definite D call. This receptor was taken from a female donor with early-stage non-small cell lung cancer. Specimen: PBMCs, collected at follow-up. CDR3 nucleotide sequence: TGTGCCAGCAGCCTTCGATTTCGTGGAGCAACTAATGAAAAACTGTTTTTT. As protein: CASSLRFRGATNEKLFF.